A single sample is the source of the 11 T cell receptor beta chains below, sequenced in a study of regulatory T cells in long-lasting Graves disease listed by TCRdb under 2021. The sample's time point label is to be understood as: newly diagnosed GD, antithyroid drugs for less than 3 months. RNA was extracted from PBMCs in TRIzol for both TCR sequencing and RNA sequencing. The library was built by means of multiplex PCR. TCRdb lists the instrument as Illumina HiSeq 4000. iRepertoire HTBI primers and Arm-PCR amplification of CDR3 regions were used to construct TCR beta libraries. In TCRdb, the public reads were trimmed at Q25 with fastp and aligned with MiXCR, with productive beta chains retained. Each entry is one CDR3 protein sequence, shown with its most common DNA and genes. Within this sample are approximately 400,000 distinct CDR3 sequences, with 15% of them counted one time only. Of the sample, approximately 16% falls within the top ten clones.

The sample also formed part of further work on T cells in Graves' hyperthyroidism and ophthalmopathy.

Material: peripheral blood mononuclear cells (PBMCs), obtained at new diagnosis, from a patient treated with antithyroid drugs. Every receptor here comes from a woman aged 25-40 years with Graves disease. Donor details come from another sample of the same person, matched by shared clones.

A word on this clonotype: At one end, the junction sequence differs from germline, possibly due to a read error. The chain employs TRBV10-3 and TRBJ2-2; TRBD1 matches at 8 bases. Germline lookup yields CDR1 ENHRY and CDR2 SYGVKD. The CDR3 is 15 amino acids. CDR3 residues: CVISESRQGIGELFF. For the CDR3, the DNA is TGTGTCATCAGTGAGTCACGACAGGGGATCGGGGAGCTGTTTTTT.

V usage is TRBV27 and J usage is TRBJ1-4; weak D call: TRBD1 (5 bases). The germline V and J ends were trimmed by 5 bases and 8 bases, with 15 bases remaining between them. This CDR3 has 14 residues. Germline CDR1 reads MNHEY; CDR2 reads SMNVEV (reference sequence). The CDR3 protein is CASSTAGLREKLFF. The CDR3 DNA is TGTGCCAGCAGTACTGCAGGGTTGCGGGAAAAACTGTTTTTT.

The chain employs TRBV14 and TRBJ2-3, with D uncertain. This CDR3 region has 15 residues. V shed 6 bases and J shed 0 bases, with 13 bases lying between them. Germline V gives CDR1 SGHDN, CDR2 FVKESK. CDR3 in DNA: TGTGCCAGCAGGCCAGCTACTTCTAGCACAGATACGCAGTATTTT. Amino acids: CASRPATSSTDTQYF.

This clonotype was counted a few times. V usage is TRBV10-3 and J usage is TRBJ2-1; 14 bases fit TRBD2. The V segment lost 4 bases and the J segment 7 bases; nucleotides outside the gene matches: 12. In germline, CDR1 is ENHRY, CDR2 SYGVKD. The CDR3 has 18 residues. DNA for the CDR3: TGTGCCATCAGTGTCCTGGGACTAGCGGGAGCCAACGGAAATGAGCAGTTCTTC. Encoded protein: CAISVLGLAGANGNEQFF.

This clonotype was counted at least ten times. The chain uses TRBV11-2 and TRBJ2-3; TRBD2 matches 7 bases. This CDR3 comprises 17 residues. CDR1 is SGHAT, CDR2 FQNNGV, per germline. V trimming: 1 base; J trimming: 5 bases; junction bases outside the gene matches: 12. This chain's CDR3 is CASSLGAVGGPRDTQYF. The DNA for the CDR3 is TGTGCCAGCAGCTTAGGAGCGGTGGGAGGGCCCAGAGATACGCAGTATTTT.

This clonotype was seen only a few times. The V gene is TRBV12-3 or TRBV12-4, the J gene TRBJ2-5; 10 bases match TRBD2. V trimming: 1 base; J trimming: 5 bases; junction bases outside the gene matches: 7. The CDR3 is 16 residues long. This chain's CDR3 is CASSLGSGRAGETQYF. The CDR3 nucleotides read TGTGCCAGCAGTTTAGGGAGCGGGAGGGCCGGGGAGACCCAGTACTTC.

As for this clonotype: The germline gene is not matched at one end of the junction; a read error may be the cause. This rearrangement joins TRBV13 to TRBJ1-2; perhaps TRBD1 as D (5 bases). Germline V lookup: CDR1 PRHDT, CDR2 FYEKMQ (reference sequence). The CDR3 runs to 15 residues. CDR3 DNA: TGTGCCAGCAGCGGAATGGACACCCCGAACTATGACTACACCTTC. This translates into CASSGMDTPNYDYTF.

This clonotype was recorded a few times. The chain couples TRBV5-1 to TRBJ2-1; D perhaps matches TRBD2 (5 bases). Trimming stripped 7 bases from V and 0 bases from J, with 8 bases between. Germline V gene lookup returns CDR1 SGHRS and CDR2 YFSETQ. The CDR3 is made up of 13 amino acids. The CDR3 loop is CASAGVSYNEQFF. In DNA, the CDR3 is TGCGCCAGCGCCGGGGTCTCCTACAATGAGCAGTTCTTC.

In its sample, this clonotype was seen a few times. J is TRBJ2-3 and V is TRBV20-1, with D tentatively TRBD1 (6 bases). Trimming pared 1 base from V and 2 bases from J, leaving 22 bases between. CDR1 is DFQATT and CDR2 is SNEGSKA in the germline V gene (reference sequence). The CDR3 is 18 residues long. The DNA of the CDR3 is TGCAGTGCTAGAGCCCAATTGGTAGGGGGACCCCTCACAGATACGCAGTATTTT. Its protein product is CSARAQLVGGPLTDTQYF.

This clonotype occurred a few times. The genes are TRBV19 and TRBJ2-7; 12 bases match TRBD1. CDR1 and CDR2 (germline): LNHDA, SQIVND (reference sequence). J gave up 0 bases and V 3 bases, and 6 bases lay outside the gene matches. CDR3 length: 17 residues. CDR3 in DNA: TGTGCCAGTAGTATGGGACAGGGGGCAAGTAGCTCCTACGAGCAGTACTTC. As protein: CASSMGQGASSSYEQYF.

This clonotype was detected ten times or more. V is TRBV12-3 or TRBV12-4 and J is TRBJ2-7, with TRBD2 identical over 10 bases. CDR3 size: 15 residues. Trimming at V came to 6 bases and at J to 3 bases, leaving 8 bases not matched to a gene. The CDR3 loop is CASSASGGTHYEQYF. The CDR3 coding sequence is TGTGCCAGCAGCGCTAGCGGGGGCACCCACTACGAGCAGTACTTC.